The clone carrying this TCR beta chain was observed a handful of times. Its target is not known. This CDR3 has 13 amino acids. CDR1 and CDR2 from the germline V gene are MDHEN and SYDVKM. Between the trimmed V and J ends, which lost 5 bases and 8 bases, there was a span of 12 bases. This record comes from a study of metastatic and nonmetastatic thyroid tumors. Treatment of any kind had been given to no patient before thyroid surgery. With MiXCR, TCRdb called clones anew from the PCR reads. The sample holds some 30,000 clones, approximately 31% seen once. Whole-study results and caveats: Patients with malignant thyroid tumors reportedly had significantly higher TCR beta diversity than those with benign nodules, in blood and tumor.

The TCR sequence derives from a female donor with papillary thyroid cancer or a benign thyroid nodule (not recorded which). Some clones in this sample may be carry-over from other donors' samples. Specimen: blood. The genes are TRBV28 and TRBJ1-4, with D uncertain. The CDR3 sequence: CASSPPATEKLFF. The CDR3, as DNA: TGTGCCAGCAGTCCCCCCGCGACCGAAAAACTGTTTTTT.